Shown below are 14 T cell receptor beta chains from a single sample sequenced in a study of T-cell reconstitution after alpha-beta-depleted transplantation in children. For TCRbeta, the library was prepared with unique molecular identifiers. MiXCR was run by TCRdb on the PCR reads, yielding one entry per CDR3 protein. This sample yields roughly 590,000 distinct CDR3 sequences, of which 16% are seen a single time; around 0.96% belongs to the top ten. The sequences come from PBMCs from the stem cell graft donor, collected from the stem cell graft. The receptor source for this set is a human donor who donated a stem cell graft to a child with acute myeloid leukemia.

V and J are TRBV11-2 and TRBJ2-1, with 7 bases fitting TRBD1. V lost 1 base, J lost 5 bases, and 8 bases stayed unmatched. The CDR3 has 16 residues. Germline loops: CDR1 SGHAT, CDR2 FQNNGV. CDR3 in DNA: TGTGCCAGCAGCTTAGGAACAGGGGTGTACGACAATGAGCAGTTCTTC. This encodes CASSLGTGVYDNEQFF.

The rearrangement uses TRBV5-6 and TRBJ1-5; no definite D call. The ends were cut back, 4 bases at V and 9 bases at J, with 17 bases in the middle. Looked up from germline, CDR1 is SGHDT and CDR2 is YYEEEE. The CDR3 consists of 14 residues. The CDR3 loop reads CASSPYGLVGPQHF. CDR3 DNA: TGTGCCAGCAGCCCCTATGGACTTGTAGGGCCCCAGCATTTT.

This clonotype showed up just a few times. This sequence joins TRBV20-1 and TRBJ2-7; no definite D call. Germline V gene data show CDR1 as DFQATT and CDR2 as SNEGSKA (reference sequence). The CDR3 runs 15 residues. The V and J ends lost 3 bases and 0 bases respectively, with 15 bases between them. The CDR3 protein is CSASHLRGTSYEQYF. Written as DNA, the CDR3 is TGCAGTGCTAGCCATCTACGCGGCACCTCCTACGAGCAGTACTTC.

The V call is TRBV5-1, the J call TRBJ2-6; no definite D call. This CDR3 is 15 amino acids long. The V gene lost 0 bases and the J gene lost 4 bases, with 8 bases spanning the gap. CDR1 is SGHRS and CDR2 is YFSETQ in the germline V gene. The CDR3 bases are TGCGCCAGCAGCTTGGAAGGGAAAGGGGCCAACGTCCTGACTTTC. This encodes CASSLEGKGANVLTF.

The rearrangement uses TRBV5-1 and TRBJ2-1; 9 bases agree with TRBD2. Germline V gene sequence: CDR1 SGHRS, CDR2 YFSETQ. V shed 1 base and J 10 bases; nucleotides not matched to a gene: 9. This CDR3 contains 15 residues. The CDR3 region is CASSLLAGGPGEQFF. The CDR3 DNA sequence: TGCGCCAGCAGCTTGCTGGCGGGGGGGCCAGGGGAGCAGTTCTTC.

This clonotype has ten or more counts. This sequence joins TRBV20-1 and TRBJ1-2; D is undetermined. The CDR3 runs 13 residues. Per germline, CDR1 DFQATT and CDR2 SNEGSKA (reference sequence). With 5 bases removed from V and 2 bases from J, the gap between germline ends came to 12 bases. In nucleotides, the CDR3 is TGCAGTGCTCCCGAGGGATCGAACTATGGCTACACCTTC. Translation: CSAPEGSNYGYTF.

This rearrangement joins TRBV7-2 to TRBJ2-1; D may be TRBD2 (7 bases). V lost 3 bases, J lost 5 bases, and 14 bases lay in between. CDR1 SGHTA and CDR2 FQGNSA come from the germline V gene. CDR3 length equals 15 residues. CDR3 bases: TGTGCCAGCAGCTTTGGGGGGGGGCCCGACAATGAGCAGTTCTTC. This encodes CASSFGGGPDNEQFF.

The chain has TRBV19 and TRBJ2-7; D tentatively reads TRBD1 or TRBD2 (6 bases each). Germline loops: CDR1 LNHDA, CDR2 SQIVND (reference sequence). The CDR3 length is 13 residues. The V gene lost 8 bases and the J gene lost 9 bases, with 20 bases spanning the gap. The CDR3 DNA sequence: TGTGCCAGTCGAGGTAAGGGGGAGGTTCGGCAGTACTTC. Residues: CASRGKGEVRQYF.

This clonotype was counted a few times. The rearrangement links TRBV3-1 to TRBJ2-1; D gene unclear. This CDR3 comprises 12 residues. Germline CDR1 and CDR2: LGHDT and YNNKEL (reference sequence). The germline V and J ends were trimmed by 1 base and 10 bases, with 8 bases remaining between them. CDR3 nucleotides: TGTGCCAGCAGCCAAGCTGCTCGGGAGCAGTTCTTC. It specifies CASSQAAREQFF.

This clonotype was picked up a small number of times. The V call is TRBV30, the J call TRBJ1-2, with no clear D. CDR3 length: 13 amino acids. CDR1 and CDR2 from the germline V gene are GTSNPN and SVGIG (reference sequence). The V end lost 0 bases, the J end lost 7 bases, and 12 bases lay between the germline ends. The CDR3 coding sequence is TGTGCCTGGAGTGTACAATCCGGCCTTGGCTACACCTTC. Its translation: CAWSVQSGLGYTF.

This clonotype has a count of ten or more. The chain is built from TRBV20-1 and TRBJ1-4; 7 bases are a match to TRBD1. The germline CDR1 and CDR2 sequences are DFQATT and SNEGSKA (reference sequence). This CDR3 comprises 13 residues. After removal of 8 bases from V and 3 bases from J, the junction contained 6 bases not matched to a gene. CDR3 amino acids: CSSQGTANEKLFF. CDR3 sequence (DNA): TGCAGTTCCCAAGGGACAGCTAATGAAAAACTGTTTTTT.

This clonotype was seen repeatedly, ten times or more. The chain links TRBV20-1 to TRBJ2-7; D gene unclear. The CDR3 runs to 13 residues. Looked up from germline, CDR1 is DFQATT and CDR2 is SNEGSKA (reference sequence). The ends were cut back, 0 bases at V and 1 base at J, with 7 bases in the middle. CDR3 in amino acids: CSARDEASYEQYF. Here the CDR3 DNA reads TGCAGTGCTAGAGATGAAGCGTCCTACGAGCAGTACTTC.

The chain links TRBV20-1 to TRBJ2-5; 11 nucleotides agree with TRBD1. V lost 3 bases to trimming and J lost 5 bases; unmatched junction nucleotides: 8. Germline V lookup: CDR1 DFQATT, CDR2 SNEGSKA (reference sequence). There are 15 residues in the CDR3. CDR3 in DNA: TGCAGTGCTAGTGGGGACAGGGGGGATTGGGAGACCCAGTACTTC. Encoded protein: CSASGDRGDWETQYF.

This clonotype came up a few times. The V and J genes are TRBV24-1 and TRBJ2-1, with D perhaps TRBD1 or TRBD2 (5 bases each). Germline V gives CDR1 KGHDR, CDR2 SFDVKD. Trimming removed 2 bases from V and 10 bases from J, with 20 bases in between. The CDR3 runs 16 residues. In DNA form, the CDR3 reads TGTGCCACCAGTGATTCCTCAGGAGACTACTGGGGGGAGCAGTTCTTC. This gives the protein CATSDSSGDYWGEQFF.